Each of the 6 T cell receptor beta chains below was sequenced from the same sample in a study of blood T cell repertoires in COVID-19. The repertoire was sequenced with immunoSEQ multiplex PCR; TCRdb's copy has only in-frame clones and lacks some. The data hold some 130,000 clones, with roughly 80% observed a single time. Specimen: peripheral blood. Receptors originate from a man in his sixties with acute or convalescent COVID-19.

This clone showed up just once. The CDR3 spells CASSLGLVQGLSYNEQFF. In nucleotides, the CDR3 is TGCGCCAGCAGCTTGGGGCTAGTGCAGGGTCTATCCTACAATGAGCAGTTCTTC. The chain carries TRBV5-1 and TRBJ2-1; TRBD1 is a possible D gene (5 bases). CDR1 and CDR2 from the germline V gene are SGHRS and YFSETQ. The CDR3 runs 18 residues. V was pared by 0 bases and J by 1 base, with 17 bases between.

The chain is built from TRBV30 and TRBJ2-7; D may be TRBD1 (6 bases). Germline V CDR1 and CDR2: GTSNPN, SVGIG (reference sequence). Trimming pared 3 bases from V and 5 bases from J, leaving 11 bases between. CDR3 length: 12 residues. CDR3 DNA sequence: TGTGCCTGGAGGAAACAGGGTGACGAGCAGTACTTC. This codes for CAWRKQGDEQYF.

This clone was seen a handful of times. V is TRBV19 and J is TRBJ1-1, with D unclear. This CDR3 comprises 15 residues. V was shortened by 9 bases and J by 1 base, with 18 bases between the two germline ends. The germline CDR1 and CDR2 sequences are LNHDA and SQIVND (reference sequence). CDR3 protein: CASTAGRWGNTEAFF. The DNA for the CDR3 is TGTGCCAGCACTGCGGGCAGGTGGGGGAACACTGAAGCTTTCTTT.

This rearrangement joins TRBV14 to TRBJ2-7; the D gene is possibly TRBD1 (5 bases). CDR3 size: 14 residues. V was shortened by 5 bases and J by 3 bases, with 14 bases between the two germline ends. In germline, CDR1 is SGHDN, CDR2 FVKESK. The CDR3 region has the DNA TGTGCCAGCAGCGACATTGGCAGGGACTACGAGCAGTACTTC. Protein product: CASSDIGRDYEQYF.

The V gene is TRBV5-6, the J gene TRBJ1-4, with no clear D. The CDR3 is made up of 15 amino acids. CDR1 and CDR2 (germline): SGHDT, YYEEEE. The germline V and J ends were trimmed by 2 bases and 0 bases, with 8 bases remaining between them. For the CDR3, the DNA is TGTGCCAGCAGCTTTGACACCCCAACTAATGAAAAACTGTTTTTT. As protein: CASSFDTPTNEKLFF. The full variable domain, its missing parts supplied by reference TRBV5-6 and TRBJ1-4, is DAGVTQSPTHLIKTRGQQVTLRCSPKSGHDTVSWYQQALGQGPQFIFQYYEEEERQRGNFPDRFSGHQFPNYSSELNVNALLLGDSALYLCASSFDTPTNEKLFFGSGTQLSVL.

The V call is TRBV5-1, the J call TRBJ1-1; 9 nucleotides match TRBD1. The CDR3 has 14 residues. Germline CDR1 and CDR2: SGHRS and YFSETQ. The J segment lost 3 bases and the V segment lost 0 bases, leaving 0 bases of the junction unmatched. As DNA, the CDR3 is TGCGCCAGCAGCTTGGGGACAGGGGACACTGAAGCTTTCTTT. It specifies CASSLGTGDTEAFF.